A selection of T cell receptor beta chains follows, all from one sample in a study of neoadjuvant anti-PD-1 for oral cavity cancer. The protocol was immunoSEQ multiplex PCR, while the TCRdb copy is restricted to in-frame clones and leaves out a portion. The table shows about 23,000 clones, with around a quarter occurring only once. The specimen comprised tumor tissue, sampled after nivolumab (anti-PD-1) treatment. The receptor set was obtained from a person aged 40 to 85 with oral cavity squamous cell carcinoma. The CDR3 runs from the conserved cysteine through the conserved F or W. A D gene is named only where the DNA matches it firmly. Clone size appears in some rows only: once, few, many, or a class for an expanded clone.

>TRBJ1-2|few|TRBV7-2|NA
TGTGCCAGCAGCTTAAAGCCAGCTAACTATGGCTACACCTTC
CASSLKPANYGYTF
>TRBJ2-1|once|TRBV4-1|TRBD2
TGCGCCAGCAGCCAAGGGGAGCGGGAGGGCCGCGAGCAGTTCTTC
CASSQGEREGREQFF
>TRBJ1-2|NA|TRBV5-4|TRBD1
TGTGCCAGCAAACTTGACAGGGGCATCCTAAGGAATGGCTACACCTTC
CASKLDRGILRNGYTF
>TRBJ1-3|NA|TRBV13|NA
TGTGCCAGCAGCTTACCCAGCTCTGGAAACACCATATATTTT
CASSLPSSGNTIYF
>TRBJ2-5|few|TRBV30|TRBD2
TGTGCCTGGAGCGATAAGGCTAGCGGGAGAACGAGAGAGACCCAGTACTTC
CAWSDKASGRTRETQYF
>TRBJ2-5|NA|TRBV6-6|TRBD2
TGTGCCAGCAGGCAGACTAGCGGGAATTCGGGGACCCAGTACTTC
CASRQTSGNSGTQYF
>TRBJ2-5|few|TRBV4-2|TRBD2
TGTGCCAGCAGCCAAGACTGGCGGGGGGTACAAGAGACCCAGTACTTC
CASSQDWRGVQETQYF
>TRBJ2-5|NA|TRBV28|NA
TGTGCCAGCAGTCCCGCGCGTCGCGAAAAGGAGACCCAGTACTTC
CASSPARREKETQYF
>TRBJ1-2|many|TRBV27|NA
TGTGCCAGCAGTGCAAATACTCAGGTGGTCTATGGCTACACCTTC
CASSANTQVVYGYTF
>TRBJ1-1|NA|TRBV28|TRBD1
TGTGCCAGCAGGGGGACAGGGGGGACGAGGGCTGAAGCTTTCTTT
CASRGTGGTRAEAFF
>TRBJ1-6|few|TRBV30|TRBD1
TGTGCCTGGAGTTTCGGACAGGGTTATTCACCCCTCCACTTT
CAWSFGQGYSPLHF
>TRBJ1-5|few|TRBV6-1|NA
TGTGCCAGCAGTGAATTCGGGGAGATTCAGCCCCAGCATTTT
CASSEFGEIQPQHF
>TRBJ2-7|once|TRBV30|TRBD1
TGTGCCTGGAGTGCCACTCTAACGACAGGGGAGGTGTACTTC
CAWSATLTTGEVYF
>TRBJ1-3|few|TRBV27|NA
TGTGCCAGCAGCCCTACTTACTCTGGAAACACCATATATTTT
CASSPTYSGNTIYF
>TRBJ1-4|NA|TRBV6-5|NA
TGTGCCAGCGGGCTCCAAGGAAATGAAAAACTGTTTTTT
CASGLQGNEKLFF
>TRBJ2-5|NA|TRBV10-3|NA
TGTGCCATCAGTGATTATGAAACGTCCTTCGAGACCCAGTACTTC
CAISDYETSFETQYF
>TRBJ1-1|NA|TRBV7-9|NA
TGTGCCAGCAGCTTAGTCGGGGGGCGTTTGGCTGAAGCTTTCTTT
CASSLVGGRLAEAFF
>TRBJ2-1|once|TRBV11-3|NA
TGTGCCAGCAGCTTAGATCAGGGGGGGTCGAACTCCTACAATGAGCAGTTCTTC
CASSLDQGGSNSYNEQFF
>TRBJ1-3|few|TRBV4-1|NA
TGCGCCAGCAGCCACCGCACGGGATCTGGAAACACCATATATTTT
CASSHRTGSGNTIYF